This T cell receptor (beta chain) was sequenced during a study of OX40 agonist ivuxolimab in advanced cancers. Worth noting for this clone: The antigen is unknown.

Losses at the gene ends were 7 bases for V and 3 bases for J; bases not matched to a gene: 5. The CDR3 spans 14 residues. Germline CDR1 is MNHEY and CDR2 is SMNVEV (reference sequence). Libraries were prepared by immunoSEQ multiplex PCR; TCRdb keeps only in-frame clonotypes and omits some of them. The data contain under 70,000 clones, about nine tenths of them singletons. General study points: Relative to CD4+ cells, CD8+ T cells on average had more expanded clones.

The sample in question was CD4+ or CD8+ T cells sorted from blood, obtained in a trial of the OX40 agonist ivuxolimab. The sequence derives from an adult with an advanced solid tumor such as melanoma, head and neck, liver or kidney cancer. V gene TRBV27 combines with J gene TRBJ2-2; TRBD1 aligns across 7 bases. The CDR3 loop is CASNPTGHTGELFF. The CDR3 coding sequence is TGTGCCAGCAACCCGACAGGGCACACCGGGGAGCTGTTTTTT.